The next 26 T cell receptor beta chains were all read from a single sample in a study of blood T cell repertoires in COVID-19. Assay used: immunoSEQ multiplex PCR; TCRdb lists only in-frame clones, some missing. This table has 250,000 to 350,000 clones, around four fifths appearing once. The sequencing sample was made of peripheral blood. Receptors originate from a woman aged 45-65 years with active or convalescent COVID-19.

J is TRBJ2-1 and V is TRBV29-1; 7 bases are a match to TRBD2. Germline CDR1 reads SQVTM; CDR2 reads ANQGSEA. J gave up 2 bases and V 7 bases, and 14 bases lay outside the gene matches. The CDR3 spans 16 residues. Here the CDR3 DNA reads TGCAGCGCCCGGACCCAACTAGCGATCCCCTACAATGAGCAGTTCTTC. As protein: CSARTQLAIPYNEQFF.

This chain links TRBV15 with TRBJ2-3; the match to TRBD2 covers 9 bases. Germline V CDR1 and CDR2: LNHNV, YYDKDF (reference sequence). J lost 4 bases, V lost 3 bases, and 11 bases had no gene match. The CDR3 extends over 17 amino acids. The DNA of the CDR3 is TGTGCCACCAGCAGGGCTAGCGGGGACCTTTGGTCAGATACGCAGTATTTT. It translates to CATSRASGDLWSDTQYF.

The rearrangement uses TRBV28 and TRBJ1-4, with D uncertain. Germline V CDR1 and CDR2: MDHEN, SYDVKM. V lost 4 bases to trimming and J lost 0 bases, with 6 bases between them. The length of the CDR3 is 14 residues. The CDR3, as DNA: TGTGCCAGCAGTTCCCCCACAACTAATGAAAAACTGTTTTTT. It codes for CASSSPTTNEKLFF.

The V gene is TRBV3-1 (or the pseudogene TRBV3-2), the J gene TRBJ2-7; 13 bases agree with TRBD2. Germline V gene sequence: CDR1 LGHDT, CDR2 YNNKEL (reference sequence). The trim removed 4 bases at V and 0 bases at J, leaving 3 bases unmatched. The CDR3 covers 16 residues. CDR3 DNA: TGTGCCAGCAGCCGAGGACTAGCGGGGGCCTCCTACGAGCAGTACTTC. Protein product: CASSRGLAGASYEQYF.

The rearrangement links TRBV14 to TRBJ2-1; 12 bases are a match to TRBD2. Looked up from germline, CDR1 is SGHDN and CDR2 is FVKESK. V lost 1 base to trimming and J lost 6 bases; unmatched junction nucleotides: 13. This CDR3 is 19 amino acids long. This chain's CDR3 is CASSQVFLTSGRIGNEQFF. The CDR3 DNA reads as TGTGCCAGCAGCCAAGTTTTTCTGACTAGCGGGAGAATCGGCAATGAGCAGTTCTTC. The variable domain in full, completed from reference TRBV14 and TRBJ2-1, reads EAGVTQFPSHSVIEKGQTVTLRCDPISGHDNLYWYRRVMGKEIKFLLHFVKESKQDESGMPNNRFLAERTGGTYSTLKVQPAELEDSGVYFCASSQVFLTSGRIGNEQFFGPGTRLTVL.

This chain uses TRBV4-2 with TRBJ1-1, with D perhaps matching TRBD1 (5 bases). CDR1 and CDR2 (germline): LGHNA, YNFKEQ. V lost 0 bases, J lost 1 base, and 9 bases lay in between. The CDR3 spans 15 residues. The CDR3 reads CASSQDVRENTEAFF. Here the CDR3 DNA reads TGTGCCAGCAGCCAAGACGTCAGGGAGAACACTGAAGCTTTCTTT.

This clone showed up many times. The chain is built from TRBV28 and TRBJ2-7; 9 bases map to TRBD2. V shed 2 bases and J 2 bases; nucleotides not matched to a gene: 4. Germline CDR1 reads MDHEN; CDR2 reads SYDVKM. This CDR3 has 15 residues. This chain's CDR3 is CASSLILAGTYEQYF. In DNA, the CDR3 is TGTGCCAGCAGTTTAATCCTAGCGGGAACCTACGAGCAGTACTTC. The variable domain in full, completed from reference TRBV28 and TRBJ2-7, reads DVKVTQSSRYLVKRTGEKVFLECVQDMDHENMFWYRQDPGLGLRLIYFSYDVKMKEKGDIPEGYSVSREKKERFSLILESASTNQTSMYLCASSLILAGTYEQYFGPGTRLTVT.

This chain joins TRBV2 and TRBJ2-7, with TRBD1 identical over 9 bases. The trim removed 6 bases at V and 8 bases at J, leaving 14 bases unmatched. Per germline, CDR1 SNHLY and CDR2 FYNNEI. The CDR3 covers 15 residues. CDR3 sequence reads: CASSGTGQGFGQQYF. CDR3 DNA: TGTGCCAGCAGCGGAACGGGACAGGGCTTCGGTCAGCAGTACTTC. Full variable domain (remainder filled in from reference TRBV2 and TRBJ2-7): EPEVTQTPSHQVTQMGQEVILRCVPISNHLYFYWYRQILGQKVEFLVSFYNNEISEKSEIFDDQFSVERPDGSNFTLKIRSTKLEDSAMYFCASSGTGQGFGQQYFGPGTRLTVT.

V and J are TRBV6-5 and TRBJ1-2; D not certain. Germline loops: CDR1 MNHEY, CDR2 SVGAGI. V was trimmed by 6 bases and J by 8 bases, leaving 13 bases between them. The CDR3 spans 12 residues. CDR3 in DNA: TGTGCCAGCAGAGATCTCGCGGGAGGCTACACCTTC. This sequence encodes CASRDLAGGYTF.

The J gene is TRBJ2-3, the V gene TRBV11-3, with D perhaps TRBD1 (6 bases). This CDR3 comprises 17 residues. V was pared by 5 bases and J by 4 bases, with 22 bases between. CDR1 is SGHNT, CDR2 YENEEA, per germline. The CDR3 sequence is CASSPTGSPEVADTQYF. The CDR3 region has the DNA TGTGCCAGCAGCCCGACAGGAAGCCCCGAGGTTGCAGATACGCAGTATTTT.

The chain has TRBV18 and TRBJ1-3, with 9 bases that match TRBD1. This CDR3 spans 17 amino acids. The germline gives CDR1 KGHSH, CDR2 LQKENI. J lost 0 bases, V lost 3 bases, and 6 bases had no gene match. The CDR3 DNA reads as TGTGCCAGCTCACCGGGACAGGGAAGGAGCTCTGGAAACACCATATATTTT. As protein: CASSPGQGRSSGNTIYF.

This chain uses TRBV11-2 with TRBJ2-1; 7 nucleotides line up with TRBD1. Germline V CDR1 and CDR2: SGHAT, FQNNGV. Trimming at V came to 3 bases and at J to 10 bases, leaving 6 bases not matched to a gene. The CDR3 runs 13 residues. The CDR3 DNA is TGTGCCAGCAGCTTGAGCCGGACAGGAGAGCAGTTCTTC. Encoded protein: CASSLSRTGEQFF.

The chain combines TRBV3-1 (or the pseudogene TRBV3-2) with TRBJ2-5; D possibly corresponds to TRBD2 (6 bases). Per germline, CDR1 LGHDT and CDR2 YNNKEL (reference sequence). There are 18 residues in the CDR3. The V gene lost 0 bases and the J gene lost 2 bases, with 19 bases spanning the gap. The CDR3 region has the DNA TGTGCCAGCAGCCAAGAGCCCCAGCGGGCGAGGAATCAAGAGACCCAGTACTTC. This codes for CASSQEPQRARNQETQYF.

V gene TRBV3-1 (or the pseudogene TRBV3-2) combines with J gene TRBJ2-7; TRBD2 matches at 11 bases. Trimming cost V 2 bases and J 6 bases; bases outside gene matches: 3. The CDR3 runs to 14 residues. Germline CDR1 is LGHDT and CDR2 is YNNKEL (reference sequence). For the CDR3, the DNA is TGTGCCAGCAGCCAACTAGCGGGAGGTGGCGAGCAGTACTTC. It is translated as CASSQLAGGGEQYF.

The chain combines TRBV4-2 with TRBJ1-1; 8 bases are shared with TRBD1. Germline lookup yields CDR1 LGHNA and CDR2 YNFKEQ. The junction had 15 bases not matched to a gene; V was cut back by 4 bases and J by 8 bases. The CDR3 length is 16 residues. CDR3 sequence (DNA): TGTGCCAGCAGCCCAAACTTCTGGACAGGGAGTAAGGAAGCTTTCTTT. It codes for CASSPNFWTGSKEAFF.

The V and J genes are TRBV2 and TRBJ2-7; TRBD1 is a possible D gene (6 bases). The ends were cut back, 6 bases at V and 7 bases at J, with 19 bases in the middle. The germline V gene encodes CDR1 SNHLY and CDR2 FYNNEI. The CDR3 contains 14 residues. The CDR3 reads CASREDGQFREQYF. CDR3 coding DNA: TGTGCCAGCAGGGAGGACGGACAGTTTCGTGAGCAGTACTTC.

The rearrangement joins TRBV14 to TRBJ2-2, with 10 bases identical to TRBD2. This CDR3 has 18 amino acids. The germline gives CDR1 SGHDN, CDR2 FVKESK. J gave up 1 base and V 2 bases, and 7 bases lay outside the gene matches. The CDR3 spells CASSQSSGRVENTGELFF. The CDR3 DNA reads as TGTGCCAGCAGCCAATCGAGCGGGAGGGTTGAGAACACCGGGGAGCTGTTTTTT.

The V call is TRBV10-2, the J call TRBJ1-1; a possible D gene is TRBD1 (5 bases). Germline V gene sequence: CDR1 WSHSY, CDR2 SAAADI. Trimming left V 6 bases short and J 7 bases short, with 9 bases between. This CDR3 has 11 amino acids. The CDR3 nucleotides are TGCGCCAGCAGCACGGGACTTGAAGCTTTCTTT. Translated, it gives CASSTGLEAFF.

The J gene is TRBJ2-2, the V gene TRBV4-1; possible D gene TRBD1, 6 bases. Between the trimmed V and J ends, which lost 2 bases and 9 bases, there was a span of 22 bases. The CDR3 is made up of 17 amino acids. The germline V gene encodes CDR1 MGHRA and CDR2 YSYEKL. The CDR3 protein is CASSQPTDGQRRRELFF. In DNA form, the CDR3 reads TGCGCCAGCAGCCAACCGACGGACGGACAGAGGAGAAGGGAGCTGTTTTTT.

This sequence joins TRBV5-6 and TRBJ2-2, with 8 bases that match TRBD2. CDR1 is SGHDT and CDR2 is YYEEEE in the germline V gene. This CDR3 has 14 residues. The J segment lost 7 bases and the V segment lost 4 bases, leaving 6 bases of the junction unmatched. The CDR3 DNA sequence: TGTGCCAGCAGCAGGTGGACTAGCCACGGGGAGCTGTTTTTT. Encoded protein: CASSRWTSHGELFF.

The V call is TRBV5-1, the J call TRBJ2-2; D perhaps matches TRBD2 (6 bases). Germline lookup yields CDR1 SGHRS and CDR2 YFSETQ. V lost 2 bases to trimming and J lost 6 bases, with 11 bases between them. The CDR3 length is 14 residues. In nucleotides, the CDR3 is TGCGCCAGCAGCTTTTGGGAGGAATCCGGGGAGCTGTTTTTT. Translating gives CASSFWEESGELFF.

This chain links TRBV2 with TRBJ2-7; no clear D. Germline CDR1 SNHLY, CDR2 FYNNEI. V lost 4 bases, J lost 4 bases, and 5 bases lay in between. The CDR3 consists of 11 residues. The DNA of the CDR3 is TGTGCCAGCAGTGTTCAGTACGAGCAGTACTTC. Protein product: CASSVQYEQYF.

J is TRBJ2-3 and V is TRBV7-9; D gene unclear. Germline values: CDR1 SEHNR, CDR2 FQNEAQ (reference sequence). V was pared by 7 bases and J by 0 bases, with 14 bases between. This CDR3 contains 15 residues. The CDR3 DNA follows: TGTGCCAGCAATCGGGTGAGAGCTAGCACAGATACGCAGTATTTT. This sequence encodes CASNRVRASTDTQYF.

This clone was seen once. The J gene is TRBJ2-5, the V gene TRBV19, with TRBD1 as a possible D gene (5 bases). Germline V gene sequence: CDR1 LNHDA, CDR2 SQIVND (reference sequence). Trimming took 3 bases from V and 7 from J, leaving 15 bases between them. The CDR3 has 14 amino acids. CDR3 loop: CASSIRGQGGTQYF. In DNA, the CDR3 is TGTGCCAGTAGTATCCGTGGCCAGGGTGGGACCCAGTACTTC.

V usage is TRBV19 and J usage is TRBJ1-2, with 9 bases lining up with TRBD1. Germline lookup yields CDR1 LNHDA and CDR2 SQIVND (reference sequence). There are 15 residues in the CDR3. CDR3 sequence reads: CGTSRPGQGSYGYTF. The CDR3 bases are TGTGGCACCAGTAGGCCGGGACAGGGATCCTATGGCTACACCTTC.

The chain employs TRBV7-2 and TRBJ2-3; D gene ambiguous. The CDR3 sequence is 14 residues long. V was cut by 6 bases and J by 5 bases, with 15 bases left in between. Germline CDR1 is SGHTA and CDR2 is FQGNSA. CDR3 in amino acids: CASSTNFVRDTQYF. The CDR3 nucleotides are TGTGCCAGCAGTACCAATTTTGTCAGAGATACGCAGTATTTT.